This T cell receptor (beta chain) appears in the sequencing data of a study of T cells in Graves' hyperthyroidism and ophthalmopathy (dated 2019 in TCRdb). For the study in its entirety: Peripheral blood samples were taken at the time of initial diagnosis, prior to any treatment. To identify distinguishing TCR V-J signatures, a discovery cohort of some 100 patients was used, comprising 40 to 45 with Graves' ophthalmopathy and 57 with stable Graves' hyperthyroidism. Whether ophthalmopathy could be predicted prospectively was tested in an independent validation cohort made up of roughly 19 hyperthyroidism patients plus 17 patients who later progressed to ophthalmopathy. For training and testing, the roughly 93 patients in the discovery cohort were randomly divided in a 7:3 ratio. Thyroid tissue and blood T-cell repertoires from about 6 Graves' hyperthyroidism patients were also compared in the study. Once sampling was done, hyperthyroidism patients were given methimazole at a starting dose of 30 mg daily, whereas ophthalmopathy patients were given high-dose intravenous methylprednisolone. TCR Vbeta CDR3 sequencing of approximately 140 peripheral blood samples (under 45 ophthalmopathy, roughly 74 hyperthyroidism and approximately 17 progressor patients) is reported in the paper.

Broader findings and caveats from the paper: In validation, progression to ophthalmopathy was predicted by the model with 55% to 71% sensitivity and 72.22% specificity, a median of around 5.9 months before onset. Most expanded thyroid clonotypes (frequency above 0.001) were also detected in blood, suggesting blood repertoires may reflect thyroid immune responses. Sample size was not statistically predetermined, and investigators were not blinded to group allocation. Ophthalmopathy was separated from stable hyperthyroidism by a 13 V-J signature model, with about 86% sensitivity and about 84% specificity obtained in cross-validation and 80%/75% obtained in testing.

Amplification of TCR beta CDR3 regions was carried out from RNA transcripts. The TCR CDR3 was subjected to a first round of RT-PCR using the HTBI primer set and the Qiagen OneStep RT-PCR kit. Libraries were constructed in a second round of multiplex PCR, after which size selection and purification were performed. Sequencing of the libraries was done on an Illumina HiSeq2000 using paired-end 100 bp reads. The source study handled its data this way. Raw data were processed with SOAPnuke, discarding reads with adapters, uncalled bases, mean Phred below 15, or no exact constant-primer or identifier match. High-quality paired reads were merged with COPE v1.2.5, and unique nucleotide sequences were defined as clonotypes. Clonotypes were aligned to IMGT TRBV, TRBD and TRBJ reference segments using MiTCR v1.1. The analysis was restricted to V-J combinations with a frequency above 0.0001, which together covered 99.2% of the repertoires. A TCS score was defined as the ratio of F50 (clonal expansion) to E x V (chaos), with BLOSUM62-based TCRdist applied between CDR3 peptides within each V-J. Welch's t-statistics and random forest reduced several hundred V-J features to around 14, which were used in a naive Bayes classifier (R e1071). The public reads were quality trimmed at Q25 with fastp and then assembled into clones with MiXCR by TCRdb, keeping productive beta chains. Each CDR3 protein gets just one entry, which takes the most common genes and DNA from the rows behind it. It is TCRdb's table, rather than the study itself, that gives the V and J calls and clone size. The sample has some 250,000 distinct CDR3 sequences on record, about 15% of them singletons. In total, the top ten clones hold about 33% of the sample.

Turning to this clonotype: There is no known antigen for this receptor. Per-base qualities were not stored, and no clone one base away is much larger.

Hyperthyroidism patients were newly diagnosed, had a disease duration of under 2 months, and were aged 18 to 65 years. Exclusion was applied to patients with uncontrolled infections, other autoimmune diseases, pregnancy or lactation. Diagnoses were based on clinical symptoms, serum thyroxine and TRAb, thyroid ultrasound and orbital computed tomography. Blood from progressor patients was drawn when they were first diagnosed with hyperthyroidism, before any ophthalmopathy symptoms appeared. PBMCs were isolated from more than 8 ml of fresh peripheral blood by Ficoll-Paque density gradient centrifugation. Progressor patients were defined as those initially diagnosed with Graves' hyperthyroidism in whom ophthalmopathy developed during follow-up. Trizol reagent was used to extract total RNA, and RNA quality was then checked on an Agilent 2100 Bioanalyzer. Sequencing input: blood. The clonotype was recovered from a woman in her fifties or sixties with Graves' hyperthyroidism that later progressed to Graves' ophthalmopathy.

The nucleotide sequence is TGTGCCAGCAGCTCACTTGGGACAGCATCTAATGAGCAGTTCTTC. This gives the protein CASSSLGTASNEQFF. This chain is built from TRBV7-2 and TRBJ2-1, with 7 bases matching TRBD1. V is trimmed back by 4 bases and J by 7 bases, and the junction contains 10 bases that no gene match accounts for. The CDR1 and CDR2 encoded by the germline V gene are SGHTA and FQGNSA. The CDR3 measures 15 amino acids from cysteine to phenylalanine. Of the read, only the CDR3 DNA is kept; its 45 bases are in frame from base 1. The reference TRBV7-2 and TRBJ2-1 proteins fill in what lies around the CDR3, so the full variable domain reads GAGVSQSPSNKVTEKGKDVELRCDPISGHTALYWYRQSLGQGLEFLIYFQGNSAPDKSGLPSDRFSAERTGGSVSTLTIQRTQQEDSAVYLCASSSLGTASNEQFFGPGTRLTVL.